The clone carrying this T cell receptor (beta chain) was counted a few times. Its antigen is still unknown. These data originate in a study of CD8 T cells in ankylosing spondylitis. As the method for making TCR beta libraries, quantitative 5'-RACE with molecular barcodes was used. Each CDR3 protein is one row after TCRdb ran MiXCR on the 5' RACE reads. This repertoire shows nearly 250,000 distinct CDR3 sequences, under 35% found once; its top ten account for approximately 4.6%. Study conclusions and caveats: A CD8+ phenotype characterized the disease-linked clones, which were relatively rare in peripheral blood. According to the report, clones linked to the disease were significantly enriched in matched synovial fluid samples taken from ankylosing spondylitis patients. A motif in TCR beta, a set of about eight highly homologous variants, appeared characteristic of ankylosing spondylitis blood.

The germline V and J ends were trimmed by 0 bases and 6 bases, with 16 bases remaining between them. CDR1 SGHRS and CDR2 YFSETQ come from the germline V gene. The CDR3 covers 15 residues. This rearrangement joins TRBV5-1 to TRBJ2-7; D tentatively reads TRBD1 or TRBD2 (6 bases each). The clonotype originates from a male donor with ankylosing spondylitis or in good health (not recorded which). Material: blood, either unsorted or a sorted T cell fraction (not recorded which). CDR3: CASSLEGGDSSEQYF. The DNA for the CDR3 is TGCGCCAGCAGCTTGGAGGGGGGCGACAGTTCCGAGCAGTACTTC.